Described below is a single T cell receptor (beta chain) sequence and its context. The sample is drawn from a study of T cells after somatic rescue of genetic block. The method was immunoSEQ multiplex PCR; TCRdb's version includes in-frame clones alone and lacks a portion of them. The sample includes tens of thousands of clones, about 90% of them seen just once. Germline V gives CDR1 SGHNT, CDR2 YYREEE (reference sequence). The length of the CDR3 is 17 residues. J gave up 1 base and V 4 bases, and 9 bases lay outside the gene matches. This clonotype was obtained from a man in his forties. J is TRBJ2-5 and V is TRBV5-4; 11 nucleotides match TRBD2. The sequenced sample consisted of peripheral blood mononuclear cells (PBMCs). CDR3 amino acids: CASSQPTSGTFQETQYF. The CDR3 DNA follows: TGTGCCAGCAGCCAACCGACTAGCGGGACCTTCCAAGAGACCCAGTACTTC.